Detailed here is one T cell receptor (beta chain). Its antigen is unidentified. UMIs were added to TCR cDNA along with a universal primer site when it was made by 5'RACE template switching. TCRdb reprocessed the 5' RACE reads via MiXCR and lists one record per CDR3 protein. The table lists some 350,000 distinct CDR3 sequences, roughly 6.1% of them singletons. Per the germline V gene, CDR1 is DFQATT and CDR2 is SNEGSKA (reference sequence). The CDR3 is 13 amino acids. With V trimmed by 4 bases and J by 1 base, 3 bases remained unmatched. The entry originates in a study of T cells after yellow fever vaccination. The study's findings and limits: A limited proportion of clonotypes was detected within both the CD4 and CD8 compartments. Subsequent booster samples again held most clones from primary vaccination (96% CD4, roughly 91% CD8). From the bulk population, abundant clonotypes could contaminate and appear within FACS-sorted repertoires.

The V call is TRBV20-1, the J call TRBJ2-5, with 7 positions matching TRBD1. The sequence came from a man in his thirties or forties who received the YFV17D yellow fever vaccine. The sample consisted of PBMCs, taken 5 days after the yellow fever booster vaccination. CDR3 sequence reads: CSATRTGQETQYF. The CDR3 DNA sequence: TGCAGTGCTACAAGGACAGGCCAAGAGACCCAGTACTTC.